The present entry profiles one T cell receptor (beta chain) with its context. Its matching antigen is unknown. This sample was included in a study of T cell responses to AZD1222 COVID-19 vaccine. Looking at the study overall: Second doses were pooled across both intervals (about 4 or about 12 weeks).

Germline assignment: CDR1 SGHTA and CDR2 FQGNSA. This CDR3 is 15 amino acids long. Trimming shortened V by 5 bases and J by 5 bases, and 17 bases separated the two germline ends. Study-wide results and limits: Most donors were white British, females outnumbered males, and clonal diversity was possibly underestimated. Increased Spike-specific TCR breadth and depth were observed after two AZD1222 doses. Regions left unmutated in variants are reportedly the target of nearly half of spike-specific TCRs.

Method: immunoSEQ multiplex PCR; TCRdb's copy keeps in-frame clones and lacks some. The sample includes over 100,000 clones, about 80% of them seen just once. The chain combines TRBV7-2 with TRBJ2-3; no clear D gene. This clonotype was obtained from an adult in good health. Sequencing used peripheral blood, obtained on day 0 of AZD1222 vaccination. CDR3 loop: CASSIHGPLKDTQYF. The DNA for the CDR3 is TGTGCCAGCAGCATCCACGGCCCGCTCAAAGATACGCAGTATTTT.